This T cell receptor beta chain stems from a study of vaccination and CD4 T cells after COVID-19. Study-wide context: Those taking part got two shots of either the BNT162b2 or the mRNA-1273 vaccine. A CEFX pool, an HIV-1 Nef pool, or no peptide went to control cultures.

Specified treatment: roughly 10-day PBMC culture with coronavirus spike peptide pools or control peptides (ViraFEST assay). ViraFEST used peptide pools to expand antigen-specific T cells before TCR sequencing. Scientists ran DNA taken from cultured CD4+ T cells through the Oncomine TCR Beta short-read assay for sequencing. One entry per CDR3 protein results from TCRdb running MiXCR on the PCR reads. The sample consists of about 26,000 distinct CDR3 sequences, about 50% of them appearing once. To note about this clonotype: The target antigen is unknown.

Material: CD4+ T cells from blood, cultured in vitro, obtained before SARS-CoV-2 vaccination. The sequence came from a human donor who received a COVID-19 vaccine.

CDR3: CASSYLLAGGTDTQYF. For the CDR3, the DNA is TGTGCCAGCAGTTATCTCCTAGCGGGAGGCACAGATACGCAGTATTTT. V and J are TRBV6-5 and TRBJ2-3, with TRBD2 matching 10 bases. Germline loops: CDR1 MNHEY, CDR2 SVGAGI. The CDR3 extends over 16 amino acids. J gave up 1 base and V 3 bases, and 4 bases lay outside the gene matches.